This T cell receptor (beta chain) appears in the sequencing data of a study of blood T cell repertoires in COVID-19. Clinical history reported by participants formed the basis on which cohorts were assigned. The recovered donors of Cohort 3 showed two negative PCRs, clearance, or symptom resolution. V shed 0 bases and J shed 0 bases, with 5 bases lying between them. Germline CDR1 is SGHRS and CDR2 is YFSETQ. There are 14 residues in the CDR3. The assay was immunoSEQ multiplex PCR, and TCRdb's table has in-frame clones only and misses some. The data contain fewer than 350,000 clones, roughly 89% of them seen just once; the ten biggest clones take up around 4.8%.

The chain couples TRBV5-1 to TRBJ2-3, with unresolved D. The clonotype originates from a man in his sixties who had recovered from COVID-19. The sequenced material came from PBMCs or T cells enriched from blood (not recorded which). The CDR3 DNA sequence: TGCGCCAGCAGCTTGGCCACAAGCACAGATACGCAGTATTTT. Translation gives CASSLATSTDTQYF.